The 13 T cell receptor beta chains presented below share a single source sample, sequenced in a study of cytomegalovirus exposure and HLA in healthy donors. 13 Jbeta primers and 60 Vbeta primers were used for the PCR. Some clones are missing from TCRdb's copy, which holds only in-frame ones; the method was immunoSEQ multiplex PCR. The sample is made up of approximately 120,000 clones, and the top ten hold about 2.2% of it. The sequencing input was PBMCs. These receptors were collected from a middle-aged man in good health and CMV-seronegative.

V is TRBV11-2 and J is TRBJ1-1; TRBD1 might be the D (5 bases). Germline-derived CDR1 and CDR2 are SGHAT and FQNNGV. V was shortened by 5 bases and J by 8 bases, with 15 bases between the two germline ends. This CDR3 contains 13 residues. This chain's CDR3 is CASSPVGVREAFF. In DNA, the CDR3 is TGTGCCAGCAGCCCAGTAGGGGTACGAGAAGCTTTCTTT.

This chain connects TRBV27 to TRBJ1-2; D gene ambiguous. The CDR3 runs 12 residues. V was cut by 8 bases and J by 10 bases, with 17 bases left in between. Germline CDR1 and CDR2: MNHEY and SMNVEV (reference sequence). Written as DNA, the CDR3 is TGTGCCAGCTCCGAACAATCGGGAGTCTACACCTTC. Translating gives CASSEQSGVYTF.

J is TRBJ1-1 and V is TRBV6-1; D possibly corresponds to TRBD1 (6 bases). V gave up 5 bases and J gave up 5 bases, with 9 bases separating them. This CDR3 has 12 residues. The germline CDR1 and CDR2 sequences are MNHNS and SASEGT. The CDR3 DNA sequence: TGTGCCAGCAGTTTACAGGGAACTGAAGCTTTCTTT. Protein: CASSLQGTEAFF.

The V call is TRBV5-8, the J call TRBJ2-2; 11 nucleotides match TRBD2. Germline V gene lookup returns CDR1 SGHTS and CDR2 YDEGEE. This CDR3 has 16 amino acids. The V and J ends lost 3 bases and 5 bases, in that order; junction bases with no gene match: 6. CDR3 sequence reads: CASSWGGTSGTGELFF. In DNA, the CDR3 is TGTGCCAGCAGCTGGGGCGGGACTAGCGGAACCGGGGAGCTGTTTTTT.

The chain is built from TRBV5-1 and TRBJ1-1, with D tentatively TRBD1 (5 bases). V shed 3 bases and J shed 4 bases, with 13 bases lying between them. The CDR3 runs 14 residues. Germline CDR1 reads SGHRS; CDR2 reads YFSETQ. CDR3 bases: TGCGCCAGCAGCTATACCAGGGATAGCACTGAAGCTTTCTTT. Its translation: CASSYTRDSTEAFF. Complete variable domain (other parts from reference TRBV5-1 and TRBJ1-1): KAGVTQTPRYLIKTRGQQVTLSCSPISGHRSVSWYQQTPGQGLQFLFEYFSETQRNKGNFPGRFSGRQFSNSRSEMNVSTLELGDSALYLCASSYTRDSTEAFFGQGTRLTVV.

V and J are TRBV5-4 and TRBJ2-1, with a weak D call TRBD2 (5 bases). Germline CDR1 reads SGHNT; CDR2 reads YYREEE (reference sequence). Deletions cut 0 bases from V and 3 bases from J, with 10 bases between. The CDR3 extends over 15 amino acids. CDR3 sequence (DNA): TGTGCCAGCAGCTTGGCAGACCGGGGCTACAATGAGCAGTTCTTC. Translating it yields CASSLADRGYNEQFF.

The chain couples TRBV18 to TRBJ1-2; D perhaps matches TRBD1 (5 bases). The CDR3 loop spans 13 amino acids. Trimming cost V 3 bases and J 0 bases, with 5 bases left between them. From germline, CDR1 is KGHSH and CDR2 LQKENI. The CDR3: CASSPTANYGYTF. CDR3 nucleotide sequence: TGTGCCAGCTCACCGACAGCTAACTATGGCTACACCTTC.

V is TRBV7-9 and J is TRBJ2-2, with D hard to call. The germline V gene encodes CDR1 SEHNR and CDR2 FQNEAQ (reference sequence). Trimming left V 5 bases short and J 0 bases short, with 7 bases between. CDR3 length: 14 residues. The CDR3 loop is CASSPNSNTGELFF. The CDR3 DNA reads as TGTGCCAGCAGCCCAAACTCGAACACCGGGGAGCTGTTTTTT. Based on the CDR3 plus reference TRBV7-9 and TRBJ2-2, the full variable domain is DTGVSQNPRHKITKRGQNVTFRCDPISEHNRLYWYRQTLGQGPEFLTYFQNEAQLEKSRLLSDRFSAERPKGSFSTLEIQRTEQGDSAMYLCASSPNSNTGELFFGEGSRLTVL.

The genes are TRBV10-3 and TRBJ2-2; 10 bases line up with TRBD1. CDR1 and CDR2 (germline): ENHRY, SYGVKD. The trim removed 6 bases at V and 5 bases at J, leaving 9 bases unmatched. The CDR3 totals 16 residues. DNA of the CDR3: TGTGCCATCAGCGATCCGGGACAGGGGTGGACCGGGGAGCTGTTTTTT. Protein product: CAISDPGQGWTGELFF.

V gene TRBV4-1 combines with J gene TRBJ2-3, with 11 positions matching TRBD2. Germline V lookup: CDR1 MGHRA, CDR2 YSYEKL. With 0 bases clipped from V and 4 bases from J, the junction kept 6 bases outside the gene matches. The CDR3 totals 17 residues. The CDR3 loop is CASSQDGTSGSSDTQYF. As DNA, the CDR3 is TGCGCCAGCAGCCAAGATGGTACTAGCGGGAGCTCAGATACGCAGTATTTT.

The rearrangement links TRBV2 to TRBJ2-7; 12 bases map to TRBD1. The ends lost 3 bases at V and 7 bases at J; junction bases unmatched: 7. The V gene's germline CDR1 is SNHLY and CDR2 FYNNEI. The CDR3 length is 15 residues. CDR3 nucleotides: TGTGCCAGCAGTGACCCGGGACAGGGGGCGGGGGAGCAGTACTTC. It encodes CASSDPGQGAGEQYF. Full variable domain (remainder filled in from reference TRBV2 and TRBJ2-7): EPEVTQTPSHQVTQMGQEVILRCVPISNHLYFYWYRQILGQKVEFLVSFYNNEISEKSEIFDDQFSVERPDGSNFTLKIRSTKLEDSAMYFCASSDPGQGAGEQYFGPGTRLTVT.

The J gene is TRBJ2-7, the V gene TRBV6-6; 11 bases line up with TRBD2. V lost 1 base and J lost 6; bases outside the gene matches: 5. Germline CDR1 and CDR2: MNHNY and SVGAGI (reference sequence). This CDR3 region has 15 residues. CDR3 residues: CASSYWVAGGREQYF. Written as DNA, the CDR3 is TGTGCCAGCAGTTACTGGGTAGCGGGAGGGCGCGAGCAGTACTTC.

This chain uses TRBV6-5 with TRBJ2-1; 8 nucleotides line up with TRBD1. Germline loops: CDR1 MNHEY, CDR2 SVGAGI. The junction had 10 bases not matched to a gene; V was cut back by 5 bases and J by 13 bases. The CDR3 totals 13 residues. The CDR3 DNA reads as TGTGCCAGCAGTCGGACAGGGACACGAGATCAGTTCTTC. This gives the protein CASSRTGTRDQFF.